These 6 T cell receptor beta chains share one sample of origin, sequenced in a study of blood T cells in healthy people across ages (dated by TCRdb to about 2015). The method was 5' RACE. Sequencing was performed on an Illumina HiSeq 2500. A second PCR of roughly 7 to 11 cycles was run with a J-beta primer mix and a sample-barcoded 5' primer. TCRdb itself trimmed the public reads at Q25 with fastp, ran MiXCR and retained productive beta chains. Identical CDR3 protein sequences are pooled into one entry, listed with their most common genes and DNA. For this sample there are about 730,000 distinct CDR3 sequences; 40% to 45% appear just once. 20% to 25% of the sample is in the top ten clones. Specimen: blood. These receptors originate from a woman aged 55-69 years in good health.

The chain uses TRBV7-3 and TRBJ2-7; no clear D gene. With 1 base removed from V and 0 bases from J, the gap between germline ends came to 13 bases. The CDR3 consists of 16 residues. Germline V CDR1 and CDR2: SGHTA, FQGTGA. CDR3 DNA: TGTGCCAGCAGCTTAAGTTTTTCAGCGAGCTCCTACGAGCAGTACTTC. Translating it yields CASSLSFSASSYEQYF. The whole variable domain, remainder taken from reference TRBV7-3 and TRBJ2-7, is GAGVSQTPSNKVTEKGKYVELRCDPISGHTALYWYRQSLGQGPEFLIYFQGTGAADDSGLPNDRFFAVRPEGSVSTLKIQRTERGDSAVYLCASSLSFSASSYEQYFGPGTRLTVT.

The chain uses TRBV13 and TRBJ1-1, with D perhaps TRBD1 (6 bases). CDR3 length: 13 amino acids. CDR1 is PRHDT, CDR2 FYEKMQ, per germline (reference sequence). V was shortened by 8 bases and J by 2 bases, with 12 bases between the two germline ends. The CDR3 coding sequence is TGTGCCAGCTCGTCAGGGGCCAACACTGAAGCTTTCTTT. Its translation: CASSSGANTEAFF.

This clonotype has more than one count but fewer than ten. The chain has TRBV28 and TRBJ2-1; 9 bases map to TRBD2. The CDR3 has 15 residues. Germline CDR1 reads MDHEN; CDR2 reads SYDVKM. Losses at the gene ends were 8 bases for V and 2 bases for J; bases not matched to a gene: 7. The DNA for the CDR3 is TGTGCCAGCGGGGATAGCGGGAGAGCCTACAATGAGCAGTTCTTC. Amino acids: CASGDSGRAYNEQFF.

This clonotype has at least ten counts. One end of the junction fails to match germline, which may point to a read error. The J gene is TRBJ2-5, the V gene TRBV4-1, with D unresolved. The germline CDR1 and CDR2 sequences are MGHRA and YSYEKL. CDR3 size: 12 residues. The CDR3 sequence is CASSQDEETQYF. The CDR3 coding sequence is TGTGCCAGCAGCCAAGATGAAGAGACCCAGTACTTC.

The rearrangement joins TRBV30 to TRBJ1-2; TRBD1 aligns across 8 bases. The V gene end was trimmed by 5 bases and the J gene end by 3 bases; junction bases not matched to a gene: 5. CDR1 GTSNPN and CDR2 SVGIG come from the germline V gene (reference sequence). The CDR3 has 13 amino acids. This CDR3 is CAWESGGHYGYTF. The CDR3 nucleotides are TGTGCCTGGGAGTCAGGGGGCCACTATGGCTACACCTTC.

This clonotype was seen at least ten times. This chain joins TRBV6-2 or TRBV6-3 and TRBJ2-6, with TRBD1 identical over 12 bases. V gave up 4 bases and J gave up 0 bases; unmatched junction bases: 13. The CDR3 sequence is 21 residues long. Germline loops: CDR1 MNHEY, CDR2 SVGEGT. The CDR3 sequence is CASSLSDEPGQGASGANVLTF. DNA for the CDR3: TGTGCCAGCAGTTTATCCGACGAACCGGGACAGGGGGCCTCTGGGGCCAACGTCCTGACTTTC.